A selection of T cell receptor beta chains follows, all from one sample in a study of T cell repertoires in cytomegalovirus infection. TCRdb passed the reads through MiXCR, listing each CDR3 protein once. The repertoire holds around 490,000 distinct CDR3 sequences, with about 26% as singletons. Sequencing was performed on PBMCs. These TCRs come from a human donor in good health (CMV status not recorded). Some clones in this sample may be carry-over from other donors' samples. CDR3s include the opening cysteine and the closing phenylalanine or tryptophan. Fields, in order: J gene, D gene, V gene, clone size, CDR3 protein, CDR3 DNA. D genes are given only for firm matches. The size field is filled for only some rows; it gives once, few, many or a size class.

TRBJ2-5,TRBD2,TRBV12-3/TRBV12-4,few,CASSPLPGREQETQYF,TGTGCCAGCAGTCCGTTACCGGGGCGGGAGCAAGAGACCCAGTACTTC
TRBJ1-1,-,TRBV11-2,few,CAGRVPMNTEAFF,TGTGCCGGAAGGGTCCCTATGAACACTGAAGCTTTCTTT
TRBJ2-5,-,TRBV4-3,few,CASSQGGRETQYF,TGCGCCAGCAGCCAGGGGGGCCGAGAGACCCAGTACTTC
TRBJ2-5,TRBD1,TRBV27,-,CASSLEGGRGETQYF,TGTGCCAGCAGTTTAGAAGGGGGCAGAGGAGAGACCCAGTACTTC
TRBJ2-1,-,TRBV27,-,CASSLSDRGRSLYNEQFF,TGTGCCAGCAGTTTATCGGATCGAGGCAGGAGCTTATACAATGAGCAGTTCTTC
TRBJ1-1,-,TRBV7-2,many,CASSSQGMNTEAFF,TGTGCCAGCAGTTCACAGGGAATGAACACTGAAGCTTTCTTT
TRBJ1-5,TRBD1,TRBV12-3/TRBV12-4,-,CASKVGGSQPQHF,TGTGCCAGCAAAGTAGGGGGCAGCCAGCCCCAGCATTTT
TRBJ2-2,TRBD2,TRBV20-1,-,CSARVAGANTGELFF,TGCAGTGCTAGAGTGGCGGGAGCGAACACCGGGGAGCTGTTTTTT
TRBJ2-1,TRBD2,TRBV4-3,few,CASSQIGTSGEQFF,TGCGCCAGCAGCCAAATCGGGACTAGCGGTGAGCAGTTCTTC
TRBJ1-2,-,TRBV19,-,CASSRREGNYGYTF,TGTGCCAGTAGTCGCCGGGAGGGGAACTATGGCTACACCTTC
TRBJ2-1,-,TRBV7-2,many,CASSITLTETYNEQFF,TGTGCCAGCAGCATAACCTTGACTGAGACCTACAATGAGCAGTTCTTC
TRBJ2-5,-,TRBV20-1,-,CSARTGQETQYF,TGCAGTGCTAGGACTGGCCAAGAGACCCAGTACTTC
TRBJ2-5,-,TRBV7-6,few,CASSLEERTQYF,TGTGCCAGCAGCTTAGAAGAAAGGACCCAGTACTTC
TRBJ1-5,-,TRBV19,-,CASSSNRQPQHF,TGTGCCAGTAGTTCCAATCGGCAGCCCCAGCATTTT
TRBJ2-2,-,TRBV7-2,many,CASRLGPHTGELFF,TGTGCCAGCAGGTTGGGACCACACACCGGGGAGCTGTTTTTT
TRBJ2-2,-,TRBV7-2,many,CASSLAYTGELFF,TGTGCCAGCAGCTTAGCTTACACCGGGGAGCTGTTTTTT
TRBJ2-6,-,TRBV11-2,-,CAGEGGPYSGANVLTF,TGTGCCGGAGAAGGCGGACCTTACTCTGGGGCCAACGTCCTGACTTTC
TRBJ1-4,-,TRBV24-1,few,CATGREEEKLFF,TGTGCCACCGGCCGGGAGGAGGAAAAACTGTTTTTT
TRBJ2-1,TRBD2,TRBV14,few,CASSQDQRESSYNEQFF,TGTGCCAGCAGCCAAGATCAGCGGGAGAGCTCCTACAATGAGCAGTTCTTC
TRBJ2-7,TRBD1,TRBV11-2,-,CASSLSRTGVSSYEQYF,TGTGCCAGCAGCTTATCCAGGACAGGGGTTAGCTCCTACGAGCAGTACTTC
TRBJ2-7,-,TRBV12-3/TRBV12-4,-,CTSSFGGDEQYF,TGTACCAGCAGTTTCGGGGGAGACGAGCAGTACTTC
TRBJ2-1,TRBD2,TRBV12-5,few,CASGLVLGTSGSNEQFF,TGTGCTAGTGGTTTGGTACTTGGGACTAGCGGGAGCAATGAGCAGTTCTTC
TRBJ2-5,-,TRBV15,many,CATSRDRGSLETQYF,TGTGCCACCAGCAGAGATCGCGGCAGTCTAGAGACCCAGTACTTC
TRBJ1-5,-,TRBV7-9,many,CASSQQDNQPQHF,TGTGCCAGCAGTCAACAGGACAATCAGCCCCAGCATTTT
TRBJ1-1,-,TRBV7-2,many,CASKQGSTEAFF,TGTGCCAGCAAGCAGGGTTCAACTGAAGCTTTCTTT
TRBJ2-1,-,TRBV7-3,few,CASSIGVEQFF,TGTGCCAGCAGCATCGGGGTTGAGCAGTTCTTC
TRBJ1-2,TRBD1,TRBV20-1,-,CSASETGQGFHGYTF,TGCAGTGCTTCCGAAACGGGACAGGGTTTTCATGGCTACACCTTC
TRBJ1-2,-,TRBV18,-,CASSPSDRYYGYTF,TGTGCCAGCTCACCGTCAGACAGATACTATGGCTACACCTTC
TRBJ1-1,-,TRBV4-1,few,CASSHWFMNTEAFF,TGCGCCAGCAGCCATTGGTTCATGAACACTGAAGCTTTCTTT
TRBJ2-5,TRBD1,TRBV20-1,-,CSADGDRVGTQYF,TGCAGTGCTGACGGGGACAGGGTAGGGACCCAGTACTTC
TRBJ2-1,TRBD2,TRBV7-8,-,CASSLDLRTSGRKYSYNEQFF,TGTGCCAGCAGCTTAGACTTGAGGACTAGCGGGAGGAAATACTCCTACAATGAGCAGTTCTTC
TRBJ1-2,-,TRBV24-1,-,CATSASAYGYTF,TGTGCCACCAGTGCCTCAGCCTATGGCTACACCTTC
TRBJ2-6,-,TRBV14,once,CASSQLAGANVLTF,TGTGCCAGCAGCCAGTTGGCCGGGGCCAACGTCCTGACTTTC
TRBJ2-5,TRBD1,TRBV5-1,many,CASSTDRGETQYF,TGTGCCAGCAGCACGGACAGGGGGGAGACCCAGTACTTC
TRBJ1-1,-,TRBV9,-,CASSPDPGTVNTEAFF,TGTGCCAGCAGCCCAGACCCAGGGACGGTGAACACTGAAGCTTTCTTT
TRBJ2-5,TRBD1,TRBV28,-,CASTQGTAQETQYF,TGTGCCAGCACTCAAGGGACAGCACAAGAGACCCAGTACTTC
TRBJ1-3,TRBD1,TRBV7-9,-,CASSSGQSSGNTIYF,TGTGCCAGCAGCTCGGGACAGAGCTCTGGAAACACCATATATTTT
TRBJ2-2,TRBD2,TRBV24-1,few,CATSDSPLAGGPGELFF,TGTGCCACCAGTGATTCCCCCCTAGCGGGAGGGCCCGGGGAGCTGTTTTTT
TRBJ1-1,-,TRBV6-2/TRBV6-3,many,CASSYGSWWTEAFF,TGTGCCAGCAGTTACGGATCATGGTGGACTGAAGCTTTCTTT
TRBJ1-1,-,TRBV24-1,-,CATSDRGRDLMNTEAFF,TGTGCCACCAGTGATAGGGGCCGGGACTTAATGAACACTGAAGCTTTCTTT
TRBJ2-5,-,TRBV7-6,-,CASSLSPEETQYF,TGTGCCAGCAGCTTGAGCCCTGAAGAGACCCAGTACTTC
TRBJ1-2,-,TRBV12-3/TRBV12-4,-,CASSPRRQHGYTF,TGTGCCAGCAGCCCCCGACGGCAGCATGGCTACACCTTC
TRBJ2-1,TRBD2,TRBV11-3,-,CASSLDGGRASGILHDEQFF,TGTGCCAGCAGCTTAGATGGAGGAAGGGCTAGCGGGATTCTACACGATGAGCAGTTCTTC
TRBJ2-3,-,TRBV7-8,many,CASSLGYGDTQYF,TGTGCCAGCAGCTTAGGTTACGGAGATACGCAGTATTTT